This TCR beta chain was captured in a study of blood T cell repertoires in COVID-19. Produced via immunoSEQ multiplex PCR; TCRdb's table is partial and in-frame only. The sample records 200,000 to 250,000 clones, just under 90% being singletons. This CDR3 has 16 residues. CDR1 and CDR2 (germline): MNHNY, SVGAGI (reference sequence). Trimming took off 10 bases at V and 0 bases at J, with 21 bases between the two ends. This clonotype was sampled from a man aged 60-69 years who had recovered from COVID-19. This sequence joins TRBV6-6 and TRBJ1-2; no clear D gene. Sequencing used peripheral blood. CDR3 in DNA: TGTGCCACCCACGCAACGCCGAGGGCGACTAACTATGGCTACACCTTC. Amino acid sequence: CATHATPRATNYGYTF.